This TCR beta chain was sequenced in a study of CD8 T cells in Susac syndrome. The authors reverse transcribed roughly 0.45 to 1 ug RNA with random hexamers. Amplification of TCR beta CDR3 used immunoSEQ multiplex PCR across 54 Vbeta and 13 Jbeta. One entry per CDR3 protein results from TCRdb running MiXCR on the immunoSEQ multiplex PCR reads. The sample records roughly 130,000 distinct CDR3 sequences, around 95% being singletons. This clonotype was detected only once. Sequenced sample: CD4+ T cells from PBMCs. This clonotype originated in a human donor with multiple sclerosis.

CDR3: CASSFGRRGEKLFF. DNA of the CDR3: TGTGCCAGCAGTTTTGGACGCCGTGGGGAAAAACTGTTTTTT. This chain links TRBV12-3 or TRBV12-4 with TRBJ1-4; unclear D gene. The CDR3 covers 14 residues. V gave up 3 bases and J gave up 8 bases, with 13 bases separating them.